Listed below are T cell receptor beta chains from one sample, sequenced in a study of radiation and T cells in renal cell carcinoma. The table came from immunoSEQ multiplex PCR; TCRdb's copy has only in-frame clones and leaves some out. The sample comprises 100,000 or so clones, approximately 86% of which are singletons, and 7.5% to 8.5% rests with the top ten. The source was blood, collected from a patient whose treatment included radiotherapy and nephrectomy. These receptors were obtained from a man between 45 and 60 years old with renal cell carcinoma. Both conserved end residues are part of each CDR3. D genes are given only for firm matches. Expanded clones get a size class; other rows say once, few or many, or leave the size out.

J	D	V	size	DNA	CDR3
TRBJ1-3	-	TRBV5-4	-	TGTGCCAGCAGCTTGGATGCGGGATCTTTGTCAGGAAACACCATATATTTT	CASSLDAGSLSGNTIYF
TRBJ2-5	TRBD2	TRBV6-1	-	TGTGCCAGCAGTGACGCGGGGGGGTGGGAGACCCAGTACTTC	CASSDAGGWETQYF
TRBJ1-4	-	TRBV15	-	TGTGCCACCAGCAGAGCGGGATTTGGTGAAAAACTGTTTTTT	CATSRAGFGEKLFF
TRBJ2-7	TRBD2	TRBV4-1	once	TGCGCCAGCAGCCAAACTAGCGGGAGCCCTAACTACGAGCAGTACTTC	CASSQTSGSPNYEQYF
TRBJ2-5	TRBD1	TRBV7-9	-	TGTGCCAGCAGCGGGGACAGGGGACACTTC	CASSGDRGHF
TRBJ1-3	-	TRBV19	-	TGTGCCAGTAGTATAGATCGGGACAACTCTGGAAACACCATATATTTT	CASSIDRDNSGNTIYF
TRBJ1-5	-	TRBV6-6	few	TGTGCCAGCAGTTACCGTAGAGGAGACCAGCCCCAGCATTTT	CASSYRRGDQPQHF
TRBJ1-5	-	TRBV7-6	-	TGTGCCAGCAGCTTAAGTTCCGGGGATCAGCCCCAGCATTTT	CASSLSSGDQPQHF
TRBJ2-1	TRBD2	TRBV5-1	-	TGCGCCAGCAGCCCCGGGGGGGGTAGCTCCTACAATGAGCAGTTCTTC	CASSPGGGSSYNEQFF
TRBJ1-2	TRBD1	TRBV6-1	-	TGTGCCAGCAGCGAACAGGGGGCCGGGAACTATGGCTACACCTTC	CASSEQGAGNYGYTF
TRBJ2-7	TRBD2	TRBV29-1	-	TGCAGCGTTCGGACTAGACGCTACGAGCAGTACTTC	CSVRTRRYEQYF
TRBJ2-7	-	TRBV9	-	TGTGCCAGCAGCGCCGCGGGCAGTAGCTCCTACGAGCAGTACTTC	CASSAAGSSSYEQYF
TRBJ2-1	TRBD2	TRBV9	-	TGTGCCAGCAGCGCCCGACTAGCGGGGTCATACAATGAGCAGTTCTTC	CASSARLAGSYNEQFF
TRBJ2-1	TRBD1	TRBV7-2	-	TGTGCCAGCATCTATGGACAGGGCCTATACAATGAGCAGTTCTTC	CASIYGQGLYNEQFF
TRBJ2-7	TRBD1	TRBV5-1	few	TGCGCCAGCAGCGGGGGAACGGGGACAGGGGTCCCTTACGAGCAGTACTTC	CASSGGTGTGVPYEQYF
TRBJ1-5	TRBD1	TRBV6-6	-	TGTGCCAGCAGTTACTGGGACAGGGTGGATCAGCCCCAGCATTTT	CASSYWDRVDQPQHF
TRBJ2-7	-	TRBV15	-	TGTGCCACCAGCAGAGGGGACCCTTTTTACGAGCAGTACTTC	CATSRGDPFYEQYF
TRBJ1-5	-	TRBV5-1	-	TGCGCCAGCAGTTCGGCAGTTGACCAGCCCCAGCATTTT	CASSSAVDQPQHF
TRBJ1-2	TRBD1	TRBV5-1	few	TGCGCCAGCACCCAGAACAGGGGTAGCTATGGCTACACCTTC	CASTQNRGSYGYTF
TRBJ2-1	TRBD2	TRBV27	-	TGTGCCAGCAGTTTCGAGACTAGCGGGGGCTATGAGCAGTTCTTC	CASSFETSGGYEQFF
TRBJ2-3	TRBD1	TRBV2	-	TGTGCCAGCAACCGACAGGGGGCTAGGACTAGCACAGATACGCAGTATTTT	CASNRQGARTSTDTQYF
TRBJ1-5	-	TRBV21-1	-	TGTGCCAGCAACAACGACAGCAACGATCAGCCCCAGCATTTT	CASNNDSNDQPQHF
TRBJ2-2	TRBD1	TRBV10-3	-	TGTGCCATCAGCCCGGGACAGGTGAACACCGGGGAGCTGTTTTTT	CAISPGQVNTGELFF
TRBJ2-1	TRBD2	TRBV27	-	TGTGCCAGCAGGGGCGGGAGTACCCACAATGAGCAGTTCTTC	CASRGGSTHNEQFF
TRBJ2-7	-	TRBV9	-	TGTGCCAGCAGCGCGGAGGACAGACCCTACGAGCAGTACTTC	CASSAEDRPYEQYF
TRBJ2-5	-	TRBV5-4	few	TGTGCCAGCAGCCCCACATATCAAGAGACCCAGTACTTC	CASSPTYQETQYF
TRBJ1-2	TRBD1	TRBV30	-	TGTGCCTGGAGTGTTAACAGGGGGCTTGGCTACACCTTC	CAWSVNRGLGYTF
TRBJ2-6	TRBD2	TRBV5-1	-	TGCGCCAGCAGCCCAGGGACTAGCGGGAGTACTGGGGCCAACGTCCTGACTTTC	CASSPGTSGSTGANVLTF
TRBJ1-2	-	TRBV19	-	TGTGCCAGTAGTATTTCCGGGATCGCTAACTATGGCTACACCTTC	CASSISGIANYGYTF
TRBJ1-1	TRBD1	TRBV11-2	-	TGTGCCAGCAGCTTGCGGACAGGGGTGAACACTGAAGCTTTCTTT	CASSLRTGVNTEAFF
TRBJ2-7	-	TRBV6-5	-	TGTGCCAGCAGTTACGGGGGCGCCCCGGACGAGCAGTACTTC	CASSYGGAPDEQYF
TRBJ1-6	TRBD1	TRBV7-9	-	TGTGCCAGCAGCTCCTTTGGCCAGGGGGACAACTTACTCCACTTT	CASSSFGQGDNLLHF
TRBJ2-5	TRBD1	TRBV6-5	-	TGTGCCAGCAGTTACACGGACAGGGGGCGAGAGACCCAGTACTTC	CASSYTDRGRETQYF
TRBJ1-2	-	TRBV6-5	-	TGTGCCAGCAGTTACTCCCCCGGGACAAGGGGCTATGGCTACACCTTC	CASSYSPGTRGYGYTF
TRBJ2-1	-	TRBV27	-	TGTGCCAGCAGTTTTCTTCGGGCTGACGGGACTGCCACCGCCAATGAGCAGTTCTTC	CASSFLRADGTATANEQFF
TRBJ1-2	-	TRBV18	-	TGTGCCAGCTCACCAGGCATCTCTGATGGCTACACCTTC	CASSPGISDGYTF
TRBJ1-5	-	TRBV28	-	TGTGCCAGCAGTTTATGGTTGGCCCTAGGAAATCAGCCCCAGCATTTT	CASSLWLALGNQPQHF
TRBJ2-1	-	TRBV7-3	-	TGTGCCAGCAGCCCCGGACTGAGATACAATGAGCAGTTCTTC	CASSPGLRYNEQFF
TRBJ1-1	TRBD1	TRBV9	-	TGTGCCAGCAGCGCGTCCGTGGGACAGGGGGCGAGGACTGAAGCTTTCTTT	CASSASVGQGARTEAFF
TRBJ2-3	TRBD2	TRBV15	-	TGTGCCACCAGCAGAAAACCGGGACTAGGGGCCAAGCAGTATTTT	CATSRKPGLGAKQYF
TRBJ2-5	TRBD1	TRBV5-1	-	TGCGCCAGCGGGACAGGGAGGGGCCAAGAGACCCAGTACTTC	CASGTGRGQETQYF
TRBJ2-1	-	TRBV4-3	-	TGCGCCAGCAGCCAAGCCTGGGACGGGAAACACAATGAGCAGTTCTTC	CASSQAWDGKHNEQFF
TRBJ1-2	-	TRBV5-1	-	TGCGCCAGCAGCTTGGTAGGGAGGGGTGGCTACACCTTC	CASSLVGRGGYTF